This TCR beta chain was sequenced for a study of identical twins. CDR3 size: 15 residues. Study-level findings and limits: Researchers reported excess low generation probability among twin-shared out-of-frame alpha sequences. Invariant T cells like MAIT and iNKT could partly confound the zero-insertion analyses.

Among all donors, each was a healthy Caucasian. The authors used template switching to add a universal primer site and gave cDNA unique molecular identifiers. A single record per CDR3 protein comes from TCRdb applying MiXCR to the 5' RACE reads. The sample has 400,000 to 550,000 distinct CDR3 sequences; 14% are singletons. A word on this clonotype: Its antigen is unknown.

The data also belong to a second study, concerning yellow fever vaccine responses in identical twins.

The chain carries TRBV21-1 and TRBJ2-3; the listed D gene, TRBD1, was not tested against the DNA. TRBV21-1 is tagged as a pseudogene. The sample comprised CD4+ T cells sorted from blood. This receptor was taken from a woman aged 18-30 years in good health. CDR3 DNA: TGTGCCAGCAGCAAGTGGGGGGTTAGCACAGATACGCAGTATTTT. Translating gives CASSKWGVSTDTQYF.